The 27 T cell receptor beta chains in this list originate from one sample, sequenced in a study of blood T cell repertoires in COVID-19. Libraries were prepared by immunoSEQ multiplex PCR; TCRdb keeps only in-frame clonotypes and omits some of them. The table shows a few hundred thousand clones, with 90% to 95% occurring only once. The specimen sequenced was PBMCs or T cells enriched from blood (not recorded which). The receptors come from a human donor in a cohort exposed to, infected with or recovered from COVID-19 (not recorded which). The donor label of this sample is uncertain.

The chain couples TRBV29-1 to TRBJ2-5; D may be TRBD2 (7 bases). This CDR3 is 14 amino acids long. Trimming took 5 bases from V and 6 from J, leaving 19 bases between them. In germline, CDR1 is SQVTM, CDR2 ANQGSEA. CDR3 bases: TGCAGCGTTCGGAGTGGGGGGGCCCGAAAGACCCAGTACTTC. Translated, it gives CSVRSGGARKTQYF.

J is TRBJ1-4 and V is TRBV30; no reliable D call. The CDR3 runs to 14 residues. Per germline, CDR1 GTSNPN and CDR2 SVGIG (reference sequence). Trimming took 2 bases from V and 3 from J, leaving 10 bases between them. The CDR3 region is CAWSPGSSNEKLFF. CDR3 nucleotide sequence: TGTGCCTGGAGTCCCGGGAGCTCTAATGAAAAACTGTTTTTT.

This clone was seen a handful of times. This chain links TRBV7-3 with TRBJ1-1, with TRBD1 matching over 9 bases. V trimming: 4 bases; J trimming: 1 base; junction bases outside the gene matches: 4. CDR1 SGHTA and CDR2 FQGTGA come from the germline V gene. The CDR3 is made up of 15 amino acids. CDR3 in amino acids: CASSSGTGSNTEAFF. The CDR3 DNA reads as TGTGCCAGCAGCTCCGGGACAGGGTCGAACACTGAAGCTTTCTTT.

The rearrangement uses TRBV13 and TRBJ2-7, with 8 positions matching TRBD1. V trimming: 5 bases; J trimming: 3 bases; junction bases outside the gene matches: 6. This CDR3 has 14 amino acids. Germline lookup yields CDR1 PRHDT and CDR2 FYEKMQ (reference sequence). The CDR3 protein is CASSLRTGFYEQYF. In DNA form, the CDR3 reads TGTGCCAGCAGCCTCAGGACAGGGTTCTACGAGCAGTACTTC.

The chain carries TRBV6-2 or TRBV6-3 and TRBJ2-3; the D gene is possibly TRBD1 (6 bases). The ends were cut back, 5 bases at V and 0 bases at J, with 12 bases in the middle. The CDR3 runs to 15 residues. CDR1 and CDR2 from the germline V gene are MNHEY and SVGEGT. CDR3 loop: CASSVWGLSTDTQYF. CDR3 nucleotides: TGTGCCAGCAGTGTTTGGGGGCTTAGCACAGATACGCAGTATTTT.

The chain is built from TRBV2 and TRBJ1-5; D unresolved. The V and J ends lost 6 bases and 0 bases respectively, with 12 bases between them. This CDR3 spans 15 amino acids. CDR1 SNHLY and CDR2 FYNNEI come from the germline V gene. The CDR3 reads CASRPTYFSNQPQHF. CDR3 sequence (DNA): TGTGCCAGCAGGCCCACTTATTTTAGCAATCAGCCCCAGCATTTT.

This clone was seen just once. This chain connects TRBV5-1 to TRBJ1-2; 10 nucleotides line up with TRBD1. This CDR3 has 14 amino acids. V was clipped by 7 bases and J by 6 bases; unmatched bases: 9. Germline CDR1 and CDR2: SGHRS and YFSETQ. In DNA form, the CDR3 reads TGCGCCAGCGGGACGGGACAGGGGCTTGATGGCTACACCTTC. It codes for CASGTGQGLDGYTF.

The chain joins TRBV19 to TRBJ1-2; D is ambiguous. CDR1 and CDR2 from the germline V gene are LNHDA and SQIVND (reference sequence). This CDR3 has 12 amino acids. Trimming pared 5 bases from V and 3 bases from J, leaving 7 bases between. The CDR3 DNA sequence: TGTGCCAGTAGTTTCGGGTACTATGGCTACACCTTC. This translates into CASSFGYYGYTF.

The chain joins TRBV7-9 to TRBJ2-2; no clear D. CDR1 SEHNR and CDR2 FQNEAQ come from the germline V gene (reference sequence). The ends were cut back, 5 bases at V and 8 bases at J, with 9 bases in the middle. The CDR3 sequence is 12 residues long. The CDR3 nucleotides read TGTGCCAGCAGCCAATCAGTAGGGGAGCTGTTTTTT. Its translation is CASSQSVGELFF.

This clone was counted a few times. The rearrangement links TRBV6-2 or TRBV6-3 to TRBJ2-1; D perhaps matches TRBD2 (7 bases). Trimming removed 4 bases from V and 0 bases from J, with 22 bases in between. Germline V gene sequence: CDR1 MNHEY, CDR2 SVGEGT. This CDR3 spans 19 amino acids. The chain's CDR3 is CASSFRGGGPKSSYNEQFF. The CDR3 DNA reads TGTGCCAGCAGTTTCCGGGGCGGGGGCCCTAAGAGCTCCTACAATGAGCAGTTCTTC.

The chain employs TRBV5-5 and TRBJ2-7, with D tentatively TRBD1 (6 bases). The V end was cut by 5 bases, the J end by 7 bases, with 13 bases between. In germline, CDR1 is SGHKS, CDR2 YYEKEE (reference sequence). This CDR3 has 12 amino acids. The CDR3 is CASSRWGQEQYF. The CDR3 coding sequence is TGTGCCAGCAGTCGCTGGGGACAAGAGCAGTACTTC.

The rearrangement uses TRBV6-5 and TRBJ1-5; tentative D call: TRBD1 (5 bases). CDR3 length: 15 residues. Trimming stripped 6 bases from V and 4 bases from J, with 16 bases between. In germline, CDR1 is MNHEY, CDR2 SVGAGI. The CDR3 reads CASSESDGGNQPQHF. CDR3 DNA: TGTGCCAGCAGCGAGTCCGACGGGGGAAATCAGCCCCAGCATTTT.

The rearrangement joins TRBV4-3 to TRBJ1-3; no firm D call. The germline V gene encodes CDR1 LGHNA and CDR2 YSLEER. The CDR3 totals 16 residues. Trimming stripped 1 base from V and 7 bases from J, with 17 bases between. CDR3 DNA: TGCGCCAGCAGCCAAGGAAATCAGTACGATTGGAACACCATATATTTT. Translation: CASSQGNQYDWNTIYF.

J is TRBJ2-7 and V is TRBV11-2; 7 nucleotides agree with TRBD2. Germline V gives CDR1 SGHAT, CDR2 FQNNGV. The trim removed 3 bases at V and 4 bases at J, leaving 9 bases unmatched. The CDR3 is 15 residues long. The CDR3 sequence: CASSFPGSGAYEQYF. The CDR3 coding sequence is TGTGCCAGCAGCTTCCCCGGGAGCGGGGCGTACGAGCAGTACTTC.

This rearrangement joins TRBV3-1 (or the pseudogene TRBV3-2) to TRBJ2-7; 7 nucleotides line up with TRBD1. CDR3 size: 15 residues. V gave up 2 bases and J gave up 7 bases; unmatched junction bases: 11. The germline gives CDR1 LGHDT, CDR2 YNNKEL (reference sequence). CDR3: CASSQNQGEFKEQYF. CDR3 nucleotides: TGTGCCAGCAGCCAAAATCAGGGGGAGTTTAAAGAGCAGTACTTC.

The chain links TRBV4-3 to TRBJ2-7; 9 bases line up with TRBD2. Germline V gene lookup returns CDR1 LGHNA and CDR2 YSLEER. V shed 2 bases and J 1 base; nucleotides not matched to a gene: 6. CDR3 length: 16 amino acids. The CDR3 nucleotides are TGCGCCAGCAGCCAACAACTAGCGGGCGGGTCCTACGAGCAGTACTTC. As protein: CASSQQLAGGSYEQYF.

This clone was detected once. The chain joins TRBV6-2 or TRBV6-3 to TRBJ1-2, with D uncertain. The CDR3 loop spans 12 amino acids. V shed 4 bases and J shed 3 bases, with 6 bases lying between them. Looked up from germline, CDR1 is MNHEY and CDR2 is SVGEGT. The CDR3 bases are TGTGCCAGCAGTTTCCCAGACTATGGCTACACCTTC. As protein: CASSFPDYGYTF.

The CDR3 bases are TGTGCCAGCAGCCCAGGGATTGACTATGGCTACACCTTC. This encodes CASSPGIDYGYTF. The J gene is TRBJ1-2, the V gene TRBV11-2; possible D gene TRBD1, 5 bases. The germline V and J ends were trimmed by 5 bases and 3 bases, with 10 bases remaining between them. From germline, CDR1 is SGHAT and CDR2 FQNNGV. CDR3 length: 13 amino acids.

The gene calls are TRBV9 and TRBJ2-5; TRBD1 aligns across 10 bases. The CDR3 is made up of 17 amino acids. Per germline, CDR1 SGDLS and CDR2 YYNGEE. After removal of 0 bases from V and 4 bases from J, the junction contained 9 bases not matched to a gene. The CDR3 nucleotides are TGTGCCAGCAGCGTAGCTTTGACCGGGACAGGGGCAGAGACCCAGTACTTC. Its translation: CASSVALTGTGAETQYF. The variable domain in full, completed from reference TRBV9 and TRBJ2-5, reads DSGVTQTPKHLITATGQRVTLRCSPRSGDLSVYWYQQSLDQGLQFLIQYYNGEERAKGNILERFSAQQFPDLHSELNLSSLELGDSALYFCASSVALTGTGAETQYFGPGTRLLVL.

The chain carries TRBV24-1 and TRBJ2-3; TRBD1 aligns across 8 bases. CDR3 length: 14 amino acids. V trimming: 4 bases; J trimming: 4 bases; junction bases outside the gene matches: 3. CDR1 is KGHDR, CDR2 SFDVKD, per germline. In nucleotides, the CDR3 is TGTGCCACCAGTGACCCGGACAGGGCAGATACGCAGTATTTT. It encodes CATSDPDRADTQYF.

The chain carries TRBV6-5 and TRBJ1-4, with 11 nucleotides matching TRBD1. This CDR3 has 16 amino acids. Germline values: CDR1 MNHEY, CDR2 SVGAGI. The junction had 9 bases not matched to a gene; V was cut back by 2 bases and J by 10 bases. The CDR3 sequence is CASSYPTGTGGRKLFF. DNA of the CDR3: TGTGCCAGCAGTTACCCTACGGGGACAGGGGGTCGAAAACTGTTTTTT.

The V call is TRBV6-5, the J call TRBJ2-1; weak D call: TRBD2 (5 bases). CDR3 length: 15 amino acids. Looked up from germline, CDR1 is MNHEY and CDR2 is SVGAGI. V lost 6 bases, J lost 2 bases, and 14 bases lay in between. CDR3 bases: TGTGCCAGCAGGAGGGATGAGGACCCCTACAATGAGCAGTTCTTC. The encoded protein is CASRRDEDPYNEQFF.

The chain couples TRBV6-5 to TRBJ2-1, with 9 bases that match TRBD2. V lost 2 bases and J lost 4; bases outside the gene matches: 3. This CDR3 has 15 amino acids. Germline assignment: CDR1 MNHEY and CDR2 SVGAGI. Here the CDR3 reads CASSYGGGAYNEQFF. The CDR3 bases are TGTGCCAGCAGTTACGGCGGGGGGGCATACAATGAGCAGTTCTTC.

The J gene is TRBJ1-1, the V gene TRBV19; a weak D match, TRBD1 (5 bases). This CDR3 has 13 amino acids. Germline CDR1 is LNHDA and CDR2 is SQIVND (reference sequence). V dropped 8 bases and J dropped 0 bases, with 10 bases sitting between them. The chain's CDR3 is CASDRGVNTEAFF. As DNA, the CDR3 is TGTGCCAGTGATCGGGGGGTGAACACTGAAGCTTTCTTT.

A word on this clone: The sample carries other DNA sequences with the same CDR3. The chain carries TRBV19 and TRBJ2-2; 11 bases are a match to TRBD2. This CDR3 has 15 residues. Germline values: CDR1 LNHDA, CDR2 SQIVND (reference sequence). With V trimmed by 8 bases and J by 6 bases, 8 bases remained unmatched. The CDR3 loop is CASGFSGGAAGELFF. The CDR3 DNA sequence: TGTGCCAGTGGATTTAGCGGGGGGGCTGCCGGGGAGCTGTTTTTT.

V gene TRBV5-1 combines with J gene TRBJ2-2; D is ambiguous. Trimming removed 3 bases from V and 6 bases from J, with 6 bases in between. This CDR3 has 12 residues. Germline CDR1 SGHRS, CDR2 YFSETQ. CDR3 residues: CASSSTPGELFF. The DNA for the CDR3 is TGCGCCAGCAGCTCGACTCCCGGGGAGCTGTTTTTT.

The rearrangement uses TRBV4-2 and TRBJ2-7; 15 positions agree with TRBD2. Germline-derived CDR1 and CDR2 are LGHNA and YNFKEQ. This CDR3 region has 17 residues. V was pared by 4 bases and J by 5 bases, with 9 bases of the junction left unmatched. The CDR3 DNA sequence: TGTGCCAGCAGCCCGGGGACTAGCGGGGGGTCCCCCCACGAGCAGTACTTC. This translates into CASSPGTSGGSPHEQYF.